A single sample gave rise to the 28 T cell receptor beta chains below, sequenced in a study of identifying expanded T cells in peripheral blood. Using immunoSEQ multiplex PCR, the repertoire was profiled, and TCRdb retains in-frame clones only, with some absent. Seen here are 90,000 or so clones, around 86% observed once, and the top ten hold around 6%. Material for sequencing was blood. The origin of the receptors is a person aged 18 to 70 in good health.

The chain links TRBV29-1 to TRBJ1-5; 10 nucleotides agree with TRBD1. Germline V gene sequence: CDR1 SQVTM, CDR2 ANQGSEA. V was clipped by 4 bases and J by 6 bases; unmatched bases: 0. The CDR3 has 12 amino acids. The CDR3 reads CSVGDRGQPQHF. DNA of the CDR3: TGCAGCGTTGGGGACAGGGGTCAGCCCCAGCATTTT.

The CDR3 loop is CASSGGPTSYNEQFF. CDR3 in DNA: TGTGCCAGTAGCGGGGGGCCTACCTCCTACAATGAGCAGTTCTTC. The V call is TRBV2, the J call TRBJ2-1; 10 positions agree with TRBD2. The CDR3 contains 15 residues. Germline trimming cut 9 bases from V and 0 bases from J; bases unmatched to any gene: 5. Germline-derived CDR1 and CDR2 are SNHLY and FYNNEI.

This chain links TRBV5-8 with TRBJ2-5; TRBD1 agrees at 7 bases. J gave up 4 bases and V 5 bases, and 8 bases lay outside the gene matches. Germline V gene lookup returns CDR1 SGHTS and CDR2 YDEGEE. The CDR3 runs 14 residues. The CDR3 DNA reads as TGTGCCAGCAGATTTTTGACAGGGAGAGAGACCCAGTACTTC. Protein sequence: CASRFLTGRETQYF.

The CDR3 DNA sequence: TGTGCCAGCAGGTCGGCGGGGGCTGGTTTAGATACGCAGTATTTT. It codes for CASRSAGAGLDTQYF. The rearrangement uses TRBV27 and TRBJ2-3, with D perhaps TRBD2 (7 bases). Trimming cost V 6 bases and J 5 bases, with 18 bases left between them. The CDR3 is made up of 15 amino acids. From germline, CDR1 is MNHEY and CDR2 SMNVEV (reference sequence).

The chain recombines TRBV25-1 with TRBJ2-2; D is possibly TRBD1 (5 bases). This CDR3 region has 17 residues. The germline gives CDR1 MGHDK, CDR2 SYGVNS. The V and J ends lost 1 base and 5 bases respectively, with 17 bases between them. DNA of the CDR3: TGTGCCAGCAGTGAATGGTTTGCAGGGCACGGAACCGGGGAGCTGTTTTTT. As protein: CASSEWFAGHGTGELFF.

The chain recombines TRBV15 with TRBJ1-1, with TRBD1 matching 9 bases. The CDR3 is 16 residues long. Germline CDR1 and CDR2: LNHNV and YYDKDF (reference sequence). The CDR3 DNA is TGTGCTTCAACGCCGGACAGGGGTTGGGATGGCACTGAAGCTTTCTTT. Its protein is CASTPDRGWDGTEAFF.

The chain carries TRBV9 and TRBJ1-1; D is unclear. Germline CDR1 SGDLS, CDR2 YYNGEE. With 9 bases removed from V and 1 base from J, the gap between germline ends came to 13 bases. This CDR3 contains 13 residues. The CDR3 DNA sequence: TGTGCCACCAGTCGAATGGGGAACACTGAAGCTTTCTTT. The encoded protein is CATSRMGNTEAFF.

The CDR3 sequence is CASSLGAGEDQPQHF. DNA for the CDR3: TGTGCCAGCAGCTTAGGGGCAGGGGAGGATCAGCCCCAGCATTTT. The chain employs TRBV7-6 and TRBJ1-5; possible D gene TRBD1, 6 bases. Germline V gene sequence: CDR1 SGHVS, CDR2 FNYEAQ. V was clipped by 1 base and J by 5 bases, with 12 bases between them. The length of the CDR3 is 15 residues.

The J gene is TRBJ1-1, the V gene TRBV7-2; D is possibly TRBD1 (5 bases). Trimming took off 7 bases at V and 1 base at J, with 13 bases between the two ends. The CDR3 consists of 14 residues. Germline CDR1 is SGHTA and CDR2 is FQGNSA. The CDR3 DNA is TGTGCCAGCATGTTGGGAAGGGGGAACACTGAAGCTTTCTTT. The encoded protein is CASMLGRGNTEAFF.

The CDR3 DNA follows: TGTGCCAGCGGAGGAGGACCTTCTGGAAACACCATATATTTT. Amino acid sequence: CASGGGPSGNTIYF. This chain joins TRBV5-6 and TRBJ1-3; D gene unclear. The germline CDR1 and CDR2 sequences are SGHDT and YYEEEE. V dropped 7 bases and J dropped 1 base, with 12 bases sitting between them. The CDR3 contains 14 residues.

This clone was observed a single time. The DNA for the CDR3 is TGCGCCAGCAGCCAAGCTACAGGATTCCGGGCCCAGTACTTC. This sequence encodes CASSQATGFRAQYF. The J gene is TRBJ2-5, the V gene TRBV4-1, with D perhaps matching TRBD1 (5 bases). The CDR3 runs 14 residues. The germline V and J ends were trimmed by 1 base and 9 bases, with 15 bases remaining between them. Germline CDR1 MGHRA, CDR2 YSYEKL.

This chain links TRBV11-2 with TRBJ2-7; TRBD1 aligns across 10 bases. The germline V gene encodes CDR1 SGHAT and CDR2 FQNNGV. The CDR3 is 15 residues long. V shed 2 bases, J shed 3 bases, and the junction held 4 bases outside the gene matches. The CDR3 here is CASSLTGTGVYEQYF. The CDR3 DNA reads TGTGCCAGCAGCTTAACCGGGACAGGGGTCTACGAGCAGTACTTC.

This sequence joins TRBV5-6 and TRBJ2-2, with TRBD1 matching over 8 bases. There are 13 residues in the CDR3. V lost 3 bases to trimming and J lost 6 bases; unmatched junction nucleotides: 1. Germline V lookup: CDR1 SGHDT, CDR2 YYEEEE. CDR3 nucleotide sequence: TGTGCCAGCAGCTCACAGGGGGCCGGGGAGCTGTTTTTT. It codes for CASSSQGAGELFF.

The chain couples TRBV9 to TRBJ1-5; no firm D call. The germline V gene encodes CDR1 SGDLS and CDR2 YYNGEE. V lost 3 bases, J lost 4 bases, and 11 bases lay in between. CDR3 length equals 14 residues. The CDR3 nucleotides are TGTGCCAGCAGCGCCGGAGGAGGGAATCAGCCCCAGCATTTT. It translates to CASSAGGGNQPQHF.

The rearrangement links TRBV2 to TRBJ1-3; D not certain. V lost 8 bases, J lost 0 bases, and 8 bases lay in between. CDR1 SNHLY and CDR2 FYNNEI come from the germline V gene. The CDR3 is made up of 13 amino acids. The CDR3: CASLLSSGNTIYF. The CDR3 coding sequence is TGTGCCAGCTTATTGAGCTCTGGAAACACCATATATTTT.

V usage is TRBV7-9 and J usage is TRBJ1-1; possible D gene TRBD1, 6 bases. CDR1 and CDR2 from the germline V gene are SEHNR and FQNEAQ (reference sequence). The CDR3 is 14 residues long. Trimming removed 2 bases at V and 3 bases at J, with 10 bases between. DNA for the CDR3: TGTGCCAGCAGCTTACAGGGGTCGGACACTGAAGCTTTCTTT. The encoded protein is CASSLQGSDTEAFF. Complete variable domain (other parts from reference TRBV7-9 and TRBJ1-1): DTGVSQNPRHKITKRGQNVTFRCDPISEHNRLYWYRQTLGQGPEFLTYFQNEAQLEKSRLLSDRFSAERPKGSFSTLEIQRTEQGDSAMYLCASSLQGSDTEAFFGQGTRLTVV.

The chain is built from TRBV4-1 and TRBJ2-5; 7 positions agree with TRBD1. The CDR3 runs 17 residues. CDR1 and CDR2 from the germline V gene are MGHRA and YSYEKL. Trimming took 4 bases from V and 4 from J; bases not matched to a gene: 15. The DNA for the CDR3 is TGCGCCAGCAGCCCAAACCCGAGATCGACAGGGACAGAGACCCAGTACTTC. Encoded protein: CASSPNPRSTGTETQYF.

As DNA, the CDR3 is TGTGCCAGCAGTGAACCAGACTACGAGCAGTACTTC. As protein: CASSEPDYEQYF. V gene TRBV2 combines with J gene TRBJ2-7; D remains unclear. This CDR3 contains 12 residues. The germline V gene has CDR1 SNHLY and CDR2 FYNNEI. V was trimmed by 2 bases and J by 3 bases, leaving 5 bases between them.

The chain carries TRBV5-1 and TRBJ2-1; 7 bases match TRBD1. CDR1 and CDR2 (germline): SGHRS, YFSETQ. V gave up 3 bases and J gave up 3 bases; unmatched junction bases: 18. The CDR3 totals 19 residues. In nucleotides, the CDR3 is TGCGCCAGCAGCTCCGCCCCTGGGACAGCCGGTGTTTACTACAATGAGCAGTTCTTC. Translated: CASSSAPGTAGVYYNEQFF. The variable domain in full, with the rest retrieved from reference TRBV5-1 and TRBJ2-1, is KAGVTQTPRYLIKTRGQQVTLSCSPISGHRSVSWYQQTPGQGLQFLFEYFSETQRNKGNFPGRFSGRQFSNSRSEMNVSTLELGDSALYLCASSSAPGTAGVYYNEQFFGPGTRLTVL.

The rearrangement uses TRBV25-1 and TRBJ1-3, with no clear D. Germline lookup yields CDR1 MGHDK and CDR2 SYGVNS. The CDR3 loop spans 14 amino acids. V was pared by 5 bases and J by 3 bases, with 11 bases between. The CDR3 is CASSTVADGNTIYF. The CDR3 region has the DNA TGTGCCAGCAGTACAGTCGCGGATGGAAACACCATATATTTT.

This clone was counted once. V gene TRBV11-2 combines with J gene TRBJ2-7, with 7 positions matching TRBD1. After removal of 2 bases from V and 3 bases from J, the junction contained 10 bases not matched to a gene. The CDR3 runs to 16 residues. The germline gives CDR1 SGHAT, CDR2 FQNNGV. This CDR3 is CASSLSGQGVIYEQYF. CDR3 nucleotides: TGTGCCAGCAGCTTAAGCGGTCAGGGGGTTATCTACGAGCAGTACTTC.

The chain combines TRBV6-6 with TRBJ1-3; D remains ambiguous. The CDR3 has 15 amino acids. Germline V gene lookup returns CDR1 MNHNY and CDR2 SVGAGI (reference sequence). The V end was cut by 0 bases, the J end by 0 bases, with 6 bases between. The CDR3 DNA sequence: TGTGCCAGCAGTTACTCTTGGATCTCTGGAAACACCATATATTTT. As protein: CASSYSWISGNTIYF.

The chain uses TRBV2 and TRBJ2-7; D might be TRBD1 (5 bases). Germline-derived CDR1 and CDR2 are SNHLY and FYNNEI. CDR3 length equals 14 residues. V shed 7 bases and J shed 2 bases, with 15 bases lying between them. The CDR3 DNA reads as TGTGCCAGCAAAGGGGTCTCTCGAACCTACGAGCAGTACTTC. Translated: CASKGVSRTYEQYF.

This clone was detected a few times. The chain recombines TRBV5-1 with TRBJ1-1, with TRBD1 matching over 7 bases. The germline V gene encodes CDR1 SGHRS and CDR2 YFSETQ. This CDR3 is 14 amino acids long. Germline trimming cut 2 bases from V and 5 bases from J; bases unmatched to any gene: 6. CDR3: CASSLDRERTEAFF. CDR3 in DNA: TGCGCCAGCAGCTTAGACAGGGAGAGAACTGAAGCTTTCTTT.

The chain employs TRBV4-3 and TRBJ2-7, with D hard to call. Germline assignment: CDR1 LGHNA and CDR2 YSLEER. With 4 bases removed from V and 2 bases from J, the gap between germline ends came to 18 bases. The CDR3 is made up of 16 amino acids. CDR3 nucleotide sequence: TGCGCCAGCAGCCCCAGCCTTTCCCCTCGACCCTACGAGCAGTACTTC. Translating gives CASSPSLSPRPYEQYF.

This CDR3 is CASSLSGDEQYF. CDR3 coding DNA: TGCGCCAGCAGCTTGTCAGGGGACGAGCAGTACTTC. V is TRBV5-1 and J is TRBJ2-7; D is possibly TRBD1 (6 bases). Per germline, CDR1 SGHRS and CDR2 YFSETQ. Between the trimmed V and J ends, which lost 1 base and 5 bases, there was a span of 7 bases. This CDR3 comprises 12 residues.

The rearrangement joins TRBV30 to TRBJ1-6; D is unresolved. The germline gives CDR1 GTSNPN, CDR2 SVGIG (reference sequence). Trimming removed 4 bases from V and 0 bases from J, with 10 bases in between. The CDR3 runs to 15 residues. CDR3 bases: TGTGCCTGGAAAATGACGAGCTCCTATAATTCACCCCTCCACTTT. Its translation is CAWKMTSSYNSPLHF. Using reference TRBV30 and TRBJ1-6 for the parts outside the CDR3, the full variable domain is SQTIHQWPATLVQPVGSPLSLECTVEGTSNPNLYWYRQAAGRGLQLLFYSVGIGQISSEVPQNLSASRPQDRQFILSSKKLLLSDSGFYLCAWKMTSSYNSPLHFGNGTRLTVT.

This chain links TRBV9 with TRBJ2-2; no clear D gene. Germline V CDR1 and CDR2: SGDLS, YYNGEE. Trimming removed 3 bases from V and 1 base from J, with 10 bases in between. The CDR3 consists of 15 residues. The CDR3 protein is CASSARPLNTGELFF. The CDR3, as DNA: TGTGCCAGCAGCGCTCGACCCCTGAACACCGGGGAGCTGTTTTTT.